This T cell receptor beta chain was documented in a study of shared clonotypes between healthy human individuals. Study information: Each donor's CD8 memory used one plate, CD8 naive two, each CD4 subset three. Study results and limitations: Around 5% was the fraction of naive CD4 clonotypes found shared across four donors.

A note on this clone: Its antigen is not identified.

Germline-derived CDR1 and CDR2 are SSHAT and FNYEAQ (reference sequence). The CDR3 has 15 amino acids. Here immunoSEQ multiplex PCR was the method, and the copy in TCRdb shows in-frame clones only, minus some. Of approximately 1,500,000 clones listed, roughly 96% were seen once; the top ten hold 1.2%. The source of this sequence is a man aged 25-40 years in good health. The chain has TRBV7-7 and TRBJ2-5, with 12 bases matching TRBD2. The sequencing input was naive CD4+ T cells sorted from blood. Subset described: CD45RA+ positively selected. CDR3 residues: CASGPSGRAGETQYF. The CDR3 DNA reads as TGTGCTAGCGGCCCTAGCGGGAGGGCCGGAGAGACCCAGTACTTC.